This T cell receptor (beta chain) was documented in a study of T cells in women clearing cervical HPV infection (dated by TCRdb to about 2018). Describing the broader study: Cases were about two dozen women with histologically confirmed HPV16-related CIN3 or worse, including a couple of invasive cancers. Median age was roughly 35 years in cases versus approximately 37 in controls, and baseline characteristics did not differ significantly. The parent cohort enrolled 10,049 women aged 18 or older in Guanacaste, Costa Rica, during about 1993 to 1995 and followed them for 6 to 7 years. Cases were matched to controls by age within five years and by the year the sample was collected. Case blood was taken at the visit when the lesion was first identified, whereas control blood was taken when infection was no longer detected. Since only a few of the women had HLA typing available, the possibility that HLA type was acting as a confounder could not be ruled out. For cases, a median interval of roughly 150 days, with an interquartile range of roughly 85 to 220 days, was observed between lesion detection and blood sampling. The approximately 25 controls were women who cleared a single incident HPV16 infection within 12 months without developing precancer or cancer. Five blinded duplicates per group were added as quality controls, giving roughly 60 samples: about 50 participants and some ten replicates. This exploratory proof-of-principle case-control study, nested within the Guanacaste HPV Natural History Study in Costa Rica, compared TCR repertoires among women with different cervical HPV16 outcomes. General findings and caveats noted by the study authors: T-cell numbers per sample were unknown, so richness differences could reflect varying T-cell content rather than repertoire biology. The cross-sectional design could not show whether associations preceded infection or resulted from it; effector/memory subsets and HPV-specific T cells were not isolated. Significantly higher TCR repertoire richness was observed in CIN3+ cases than in controls across sequencing depths, whereas no difference in evenness was found. Lower TRBV6-7 relative abundance was observed in cases than in controls (around 0.1% versus 0.15%; Bonferroni P = 0.0008). Random forest classifiers combining richness and V gene abundances distinguished cases from controls with an estimated AUC of 0.83.

Using the immunoSEQ assay, multiplex PCR amplified TCR beta CDR3 regions from an average of approximately 1.1 ug of genomic DNA per sample. To correct primer bias, the assay used a complete synthetic TCR repertoire to set an amplification baseline. The amplicons were sequenced on the Illumina platform. In the source study's methods: Error correction of the sequences involved clustering with frequency ratios plus a modified nearest-neighbor algorithm, after which the sequences were analyzed in the immunoSEQ Analyzer using IMGT gene definitions. At each rarefaction depth, TCR richness and evenness were averaged over 20 rarefaction repeats, and samples with fewer sequences than the depth were excluded. Wilcoxon rank sum tests with FDR correction were used to compare relative abundances of V, D and J genes between the groups. For the blinded duplicates, the intraclass correlation was roughly 96% for TCR richness and averaged 76.4% across some 66 gene segments. The table was pulled from immuneACCESS by TCRdb, which kept in-frame rearrangements only. Such tables lose some clones; where checked, under half of the loss comes from unresolved V genes, and the rest has no known cause. V, J and clone size are taken as reported in that table, and D and trimming were inferred from the DNA itself. The sample's records list about 37,000 clones. The ten largest make up under 8% of the sample.

Points on this clone: Its antigen is still unknown. Coverage ceases 3 residues before the CDR3 finishes, and the germline J gene fills in the end.

The CDR3 numbers 14 residues from cysteine through phenylalanine. The 33 bases shown cover part of the CDR3, and their frame starts at base 1. Trimming removed 4 bases from V and 2 bases from J; the gene matches leave 2 bases unexplained. For CDR1 and CDR2, the germline V gene lists SGHDT and YYEEEE. Every participant had a single incident cervical HPV16 infection, and prevalent HPV16 infections were excluded. Cervical HPV DNA was detected by MY09/MY11 PCR, and genotyping was performed by dot-blot hybridization. Approximately 15 mL of heparinized blood were centrifuged, and the buffy coat was aliquoted, frozen at -30°C, then stored at -80°C. QIAGEN kits were used to extract genomic DNA from buffy coat specimens.

Here the chain combines TRBV5-6 and TRBJ2-7; the central 11 bases match TRBD2. Sequencing was carried out using blood buffy coat. The source of this sequence is a woman aged 18 to 75 with a cervical HPV16 infection that either progressed to CIN3+ or cleared (not recorded which). The CDR3 region: CASSRGLAAYEQYF. Partial CDR3 DNA: TGTGCCAGCAGCCGGGGACTAGCGGCCTACGAG.